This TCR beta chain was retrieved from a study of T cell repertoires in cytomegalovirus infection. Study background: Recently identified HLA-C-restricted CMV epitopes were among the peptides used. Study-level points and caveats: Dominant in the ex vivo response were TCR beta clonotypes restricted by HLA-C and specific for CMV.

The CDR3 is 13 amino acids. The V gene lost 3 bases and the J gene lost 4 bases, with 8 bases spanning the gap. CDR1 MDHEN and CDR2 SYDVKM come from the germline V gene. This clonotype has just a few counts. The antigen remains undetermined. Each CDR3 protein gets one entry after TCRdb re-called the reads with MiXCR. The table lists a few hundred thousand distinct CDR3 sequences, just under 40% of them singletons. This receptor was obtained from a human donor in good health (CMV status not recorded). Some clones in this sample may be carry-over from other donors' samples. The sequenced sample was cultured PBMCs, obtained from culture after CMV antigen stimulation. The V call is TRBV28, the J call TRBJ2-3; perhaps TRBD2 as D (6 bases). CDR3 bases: TGTGCCAGCAGTTTCCGGGGGTCAGATACGCAGTATTTT. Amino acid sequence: CASSFRGSDTQYF. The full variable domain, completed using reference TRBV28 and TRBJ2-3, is DVKVTQSSRYLVKRTGEKVFLECVQDMDHENMFWYRQDPGLGLRLIYFSYDVKMKEKGDIPEGYSVSREKKERFSLILESASTNQTSMYLCASSFRGSDTQYFGPGTRLTVL.